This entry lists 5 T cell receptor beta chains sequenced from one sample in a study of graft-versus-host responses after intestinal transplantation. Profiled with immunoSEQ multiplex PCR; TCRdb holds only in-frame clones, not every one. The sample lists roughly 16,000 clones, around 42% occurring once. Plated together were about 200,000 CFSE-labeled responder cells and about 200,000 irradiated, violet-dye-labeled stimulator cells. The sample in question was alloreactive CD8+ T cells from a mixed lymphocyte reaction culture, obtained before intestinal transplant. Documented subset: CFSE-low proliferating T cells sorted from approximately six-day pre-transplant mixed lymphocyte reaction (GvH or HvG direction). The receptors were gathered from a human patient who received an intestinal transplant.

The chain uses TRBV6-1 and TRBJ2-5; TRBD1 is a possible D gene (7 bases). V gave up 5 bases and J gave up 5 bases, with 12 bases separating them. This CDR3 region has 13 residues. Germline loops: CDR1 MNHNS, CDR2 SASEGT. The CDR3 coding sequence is TGTGCCAGCAGTCCAGGGGGGAGGGAGACCCAGTACTTC. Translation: CASSPGGRETQYF.

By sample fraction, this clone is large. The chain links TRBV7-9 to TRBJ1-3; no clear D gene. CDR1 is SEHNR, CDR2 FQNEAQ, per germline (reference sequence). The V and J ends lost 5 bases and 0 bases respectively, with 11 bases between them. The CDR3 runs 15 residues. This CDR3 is CASSRTGISGNTIYF. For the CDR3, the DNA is TGTGCCAGCAGCCGTACGGGAATCTCTGGAAACACCATATATTTT.

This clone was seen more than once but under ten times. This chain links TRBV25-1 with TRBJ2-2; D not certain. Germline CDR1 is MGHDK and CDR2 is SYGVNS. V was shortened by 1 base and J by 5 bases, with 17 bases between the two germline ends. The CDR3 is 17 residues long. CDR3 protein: CASSESHRSGWTGELFF. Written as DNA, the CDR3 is TGTGCCAGCAGTGAATCCCACAGATCGGGTTGGACCGGGGAGCTGTTTTTT.

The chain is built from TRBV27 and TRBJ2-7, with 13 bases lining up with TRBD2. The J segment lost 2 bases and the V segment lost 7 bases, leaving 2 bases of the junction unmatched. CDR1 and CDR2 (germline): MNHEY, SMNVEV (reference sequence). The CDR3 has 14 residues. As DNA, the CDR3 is TGTGCCAGCACCGGGACTAGCGGGGCCTACGAGCAGTACTTC. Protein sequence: CASTGTSGAYEQYF.

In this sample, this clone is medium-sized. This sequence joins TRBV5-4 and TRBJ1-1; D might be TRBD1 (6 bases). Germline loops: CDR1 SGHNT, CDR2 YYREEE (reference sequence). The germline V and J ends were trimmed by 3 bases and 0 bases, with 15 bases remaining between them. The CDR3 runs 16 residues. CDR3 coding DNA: TGTGCCAGCAGCTCCCTTCAGGGGACATTGAACACTGAAGCTTTCTTT. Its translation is CASSSLQGTLNTEAFF.